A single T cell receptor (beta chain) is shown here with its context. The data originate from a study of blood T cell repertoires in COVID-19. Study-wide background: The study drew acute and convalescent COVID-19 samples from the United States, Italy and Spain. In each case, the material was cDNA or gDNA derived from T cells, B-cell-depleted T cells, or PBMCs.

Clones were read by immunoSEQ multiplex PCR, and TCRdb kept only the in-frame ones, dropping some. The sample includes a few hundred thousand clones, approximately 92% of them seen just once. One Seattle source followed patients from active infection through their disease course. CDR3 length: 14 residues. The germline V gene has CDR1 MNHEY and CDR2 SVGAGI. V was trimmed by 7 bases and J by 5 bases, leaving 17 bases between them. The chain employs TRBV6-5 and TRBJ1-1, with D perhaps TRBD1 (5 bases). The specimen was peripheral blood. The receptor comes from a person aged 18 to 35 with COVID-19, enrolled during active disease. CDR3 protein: CASTSNGHGTEAFF. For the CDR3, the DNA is TGTGCCAGCACCTCAAACGGACACGGTACTGAAGCTTTCTTT.